These 26 T cell receptor beta chains came from one sample sequenced in a study of metastatic and nonmetastatic thyroid tumors. TCRdb re-clonotyped the PCR reads through MiXCR. The data hold 30,000 to 35,000 clones, with 35% to 45% observed a single time. Each patient came to thyroid surgery without any prior treatment (of any kind). The sequenced sample consisted of tumor tissue. The origin of the receptors is a female donor with papillary thyroid cancer or a benign thyroid nodule (not recorded which). Some clones in this sample may be carry-over from other donors' samples.

This chain joins TRBV11-2 and TRBJ1-4; TRBD1 might be the D (5 bases). CDR1 is SGHAT and CDR2 is FQNNGV in the germline V gene. V was trimmed by 0 bases and J by 8 bases, leaving 16 bases between them. This CDR3 comprises 16 residues. CDR3: CASSLEVGGSAEKLFF. The CDR3 nucleotides read TGTGCCAGCAGCTTAGAAGTCGGGGGTTCCGCGGAAAAACTGTTTTTT.

The V call is TRBV18, the J call TRBJ1-3; D gene unclear. The CDR3 contains 15 residues. Trimming shortened V by 0 bases and J by 3 bases, and 9 bases separated the two germline ends. From germline, CDR1 is KGHSH and CDR2 LQKENI. The CDR3 DNA reads as TGTGCCAGCTCACCACCCTCTAGAAGTGGAAACACCATATATTTT. Translation: CASSPPSRSGNTIYF.

The chain joins TRBV6-1 to TRBJ2-5; perhaps TRBD1 as D (6 bases). This CDR3 spans 12 amino acids. V lost 9 bases to trimming and J lost 1 base, with 9 bases between them. Germline V gives CDR1 MNHNS, CDR2 SASEGT. CDR3 loop: CASGRGQETQYF. CDR3 bases: TGTGCCAGTGGCAGGGGCCAAGAGACCCAGTACTTC.

The CDR3 is CASNRVTGVNNQPQHF. The CDR3, as DNA: TGTGCCAGCAACAGGGTGACTGGGGTTAACAATCAGCCCCAGCATTTT. This chain links TRBV19 with TRBJ1-5; maybe TRBD1 (6 bases). Deletions cut 9 bases from V and 3 bases from J, with 21 bases between. This CDR3 has 16 residues. Germline V lookup: CDR1 LNHDA, CDR2 SQIVND (reference sequence).

As to this clone: At one boundary the junction diverges from the germline segment, which might be a read error. The chain has TRBV14 and TRBJ1-4; TRBD1 aligns across 9 bases. The CDR3 runs to 19 residues. Per germline, CDR1 SGHDN and CDR2 FVKESK. The CDR3 loop reads CAGSQEFGLTGTGNEKQFF. CDR3 in DNA: TGTGCCGGCAGCCAAGAATTCGGACTGACCGGGACAGGGAATGAAAAACAGTTTTTT.

This sequence joins TRBV5-6 and TRBJ1-1; 7 bases fit TRBD1. Germline values: CDR1 SGHDT, CDR2 YYEEEE. The trim removed 3 bases at V and 1 base at J, leaving 9 bases unmatched. The CDR3 is 16 residues long. The CDR3 DNA sequence: TGTGCCAGCAGCTCCGGACAGGAGGTCTGGAACACTGAAGCTTTCTTT. Amino acids: CASSSGQEVWNTEAFF.

The V call is TRBV30, the J call TRBJ1-1; D possibly corresponds to TRBD1 (5 bases). Germline V gene data show CDR1 as GTSNPN and CDR2 as SVGIG (reference sequence). Trimming cost V 2 bases and J 4 bases, with 8 bases left between them. The CDR3 totals 12 residues. DNA for the CDR3: TGTGCCTGGAGTTCGGGACTCACTGAAGCTTTCTTT. It translates to CAWSSGLTEAFF.

This chain links TRBV5-1 with TRBJ1-2; D ambiguous. Germline assignment: CDR1 SGHRS and CDR2 YFSETQ. The CDR3 consists of 13 residues. V was cut by 2 bases and J by 4 bases, with 9 bases left in between. CDR3 nucleotides: TGCGCCAGCAGCTTTACAGTAATCTATGGCTACACCTTC. It yields the protein CASSFTVIYGYTF.

The chain employs TRBV6-5 and TRBJ2-1; 8 bases map to TRBD1. The V segment lost 6 bases and the J segment 7 bases; nucleotides outside the gene matches: 2. The CDR3 covers 12 residues. The germline V gene has CDR1 MNHEY and CDR2 SVGAGI. This chain's CDR3 is CASRRQGNEQFF. The CDR3 region has the DNA TGTGCCAGCAGGCGACAGGGGAATGAGCAGTTCTTC.

The rearrangement links TRBV7-3 to TRBJ1-6; possible D gene TRBD1, 6 bases. CDR1 and CDR2 (germline): SGHTA, FQGTGA. Between the trimmed V and J ends, which lost 4 bases and 1 base, there was a span of 14 bases. The CDR3 totals 17 residues. This CDR3 reads CASSSHRVGSYNSPLHF. The CDR3 coding sequence is TGTGCCAGCAGCTCCCACAGGGTAGGGTCCTATAATTCACCCCTCCACTTT. Drawing the rest from reference TRBV7-3 and TRBJ1-6, the complete variable domain is GAGVSQTPSNKVTEKGKYVELRCDPISGHTALYWYRQSLGQGPEFLIYFQGTGAADDSGLPNDRFFAVRPEGSVSTLKIQRTERGDSAVYLCASSSHRVGSYNSPLHFGNGTRLTVT.

The rearrangement uses TRBV9 and TRBJ2-7; TRBD1 agrees at 9 bases. The CDR3 loop spans 14 amino acids. The trim removed 0 bases at V and 7 bases at J, leaving 5 bases unmatched. Germline loops: CDR1 SGDLS, CDR2 YYNGEE. CDR3 protein: CASSVAYRGQEQYF. The CDR3 bases are TGTGCCAGCAGCGTAGCTTACAGGGGGCAAGAGCAGTACTTC. Using reference TRBV9 and TRBJ2-7 for the parts outside the CDR3, the full variable domain is DSGVTQTPKHLITATGQRVTLRCSPRSGDLSVYWYQQSLDQGLQFLIQYYNGEERAKGNILERFSAQQFPDLHSELNLSSLELGDSALYFCASSVAYRGQEQYFGPGTRLTVT.

The chain is built from TRBV20-1 and TRBJ2-1, with no clear D. Looked up from germline, CDR1 is DFQATT and CDR2 is SNEGSKA (reference sequence). The CDR3 totals 15 residues. Between the trimmed V and J ends, which lost 0 bases and 2 bases, there was a span of 11 bases. This CDR3 is CSARDRSPTYNEQFF. In DNA form, the CDR3 reads TGCAGTGCTAGAGACCGGAGCCCCACCTACAATGAGCAGTTCTTC.

There are a few counts of this clone. The chain is built from TRBV6-1 and TRBJ2-5; 14 nucleotides line up with TRBD2. The J call is doubtful: the DNA matches TRBJ2-1 better. This CDR3 has 14 residues. The germline V gene encodes CDR1 MNHNS and CDR2 SASEGT. The chain's CDR3 is CASSRLAGGLEQFF. CDR3 in DNA: TGTGCCAGCAGTCGACTAGCGGGGGGGCTCGAGCAGTTCTTC.

V usage is TRBV7-8 and J usage is TRBJ2-7; 8 nucleotides line up with TRBD1. This CDR3 has 17 residues. CDR1 is SGHVS, CDR2 FQNEAQ, per germline. J gave up 5 bases and V 5 bases, and 17 bases lay outside the gene matches. CDR3 protein: CASSTFFRDRTLDEQYF. The CDR3 DNA follows: TGTGCCAGCAGCACCTTCTTCCGGGACAGGACCCTAGACGAGCAGTACTTC. The complete variable domain, with remaining parts taken from reference TRBV7-8 and TRBJ2-7, reads GAGVSQSPRYKVAKRGQDVALRCDPISGHVSLFWYQQALGQGPEFLTYFQNEAQLDKSGLPSDRFFAERPEGSVSTLKIQRTQQEDSAVYLCASSTFFRDRTLDEQYFGPGTRLTVT.

This clone showed up just a few times. This chain links TRBV9 with TRBJ2-2, with D unresolved. V lost 4 bases to trimming and J lost 7 bases, with 8 bases between them. This CDR3 is built from 12 residues. Germline loops: CDR1 SGDLS, CDR2 YYNGEE. CDR3 bases: TGTGCCAGCAGCCCTCTAGGCGGGGAGCTGTTTTTT. Its translation: CASSPLGGELFF.

The chain has TRBV6-1 and TRBJ2-3, with 10 bases lining up with TRBD2. The CDR3 consists of 15 residues. Germline values: CDR1 MNHNS, CDR2 SASEGT. Trimming took 6 bases from V and 4 from J; bases not matched to a gene: 7. The CDR3 DNA follows: TGTGCCAGCAGCGTAGCGGGAGGCCCCGCAGATACGCAGTATTTT. This translates into CASSVAGGPADTQYF.

The rearrangement uses TRBV11-1 and TRBJ1-2, with D possibly TRBD1 on 6 matching bases. The germline V gene encodes CDR1 SGHAT and CDR2 FQDESV (reference sequence). Trimming took off 1 base at V and 1 base at J, with 13 bases between the two ends. CDR3 length: 16 residues. The CDR3 sequence is CASSLDLDRLNYGYTF. The DNA of the CDR3 is TGTGCCAGCAGCTTAGATTTGGACAGACTTAACTATGGCTACACCTTC.

The rearrangement links TRBV10-3 to TRBJ2-5; TRBD2 matches at 12 bases. Germline V CDR1 and CDR2: ENHRY, SYGVKD. Trimming took 5 bases from V and 2 from J; bases not matched to a gene: 3. The CDR3 length is 15 residues. The CDR3 DNA follows: TGTGCCATCAGTCGAACTAGCGGGGGGCAAGAGACCCAGTACTTC. Translating it yields CAISRTSGGQETQYF.

This clone has more than one count but fewer than ten. The rearrangement joins TRBV11-3 to TRBJ2-1, with D possibly being TRBD2 (5 bases). This CDR3 region has 12 residues. The germline V gene encodes CDR1 SGHNT and CDR2 YENEEA. V was cut by 3 bases and J by 8 bases, with 8 bases left in between. CDR3 nucleotides: TGTGCCAGCAGCTTCTCCGGGGATGAGCAGTTCTTC. This codes for CASSFSGDEQFF.

This clone was detected a few times. The rearrangement joins TRBV28 to TRBJ2-2; 7 nucleotides align to TRBD1. Per the germline V gene, CDR1 is MDHEN and CDR2 is SYDVKM. The V segment lost 2 bases and the J segment 0 bases; nucleotides outside the gene matches: 6. The CDR3 totals 17 residues. DNA of the CDR3: TGTGCCAGCAGTTTACCCAGAGACAGGGCGAACACCGGGGAGCTGTTTTTT. The encoded protein is CASSLPRDRANTGELFF.

The rearrangement uses TRBV11-3 and TRBJ2-2, with a tentative D call TRBD2 (5 bases). The CDR3 is 14 amino acids. V lost 5 bases, J lost 7 bases, and 14 bases lay in between. Germline V CDR1 and CDR2: SGHNT, YENEEA. Here the CDR3 DNA reads TGTGCCAGCAGCCCCCGGGGATACAACGGGGAGCTGTTTTTT. The encoded protein is CASSPRGYNGELFF.

J is TRBJ2-7 and V is TRBV5-1; possible D gene TRBD1, 6 bases. The CDR3 length is 17 residues. V lost 0 bases to trimming and J lost 2 bases, with 18 bases between them. Looked up from germline, CDR1 is SGHRS and CDR2 is YFSETQ. This CDR3 reads CASSLDSTGTYPYEQYF. CDR3 coding DNA: TGCGCCAGCAGCTTGGACTCCACAGGGACCTACCCCTACGAGCAGTACTTC.

This clone was counted only a few times. This rearrangement joins TRBV6-1 to TRBJ1-1; 8 bases fit TRBD1. V trimming: 8 bases; J trimming: 1 base; junction bases outside the gene matches: 3. This CDR3 region has 13 residues. Germline V gene sequence: CDR1 MNHNS, CDR2 SASEGT. CDR3 sequence (DNA): TGTGCCAGCGAGGACAGGGCGAACACTGAAGCTTTCTTT. This gives the protein CASEDRANTEAFF.

The chain combines TRBV11-2 with TRBJ2-7; unclear D gene. There are 12 residues in the CDR3. CDR1 SGHAT and CDR2 FQNNGV come from the germline V gene. V was clipped by 1 base and J by 7 bases, with 8 bases between them. The CDR3 coding sequence is TGTGCCAGCAGCTTAGGGCGGCTGGAGCAGTACTTC. Encoded protein: CASSLGRLEQYF.

V gene TRBV19 combines with J gene TRBJ1-4, with 10 bases aligning to TRBD1. The CDR3 runs 13 residues. Germline V gene sequence: CDR1 LNHDA, CDR2 SQIVND (reference sequence). V was pared by 8 bases and J by 6 bases, with 3 bases of the junction left unmatched. CDR3 protein: CASAGQGYEKLFF. CDR3 in DNA: TGTGCCAGTGCGGGACAGGGGTATGAAAAACTGTTTTTT.

DNA of the CDR3: TGTGCCAGTAGTATAGGGGGGACACTGGGGCCGCGCGAGCAGTACTTC. Residues: CASSIGGTLGPREQYF. The chain has TRBV19 and TRBJ2-7; perhaps TRBD1 as D (6 bases). V shed 1 base and J shed 6 bases, with 19 bases lying between them. This CDR3 is 16 amino acids long. The germline CDR1 and CDR2 sequences are LNHDA and SQIVND (reference sequence).